This T cell receptor (beta chain) came from a study of STAT5B mutations in CD4+ large granular lymphocyte leukemia. About the study: The CDR3 'QG' motif was associated with a particular HLA allele among healthy donors.

J was trimmed by 1 base and V by 6 bases; bases with no gene match: 4. The CDR3 runs 14 residues. Germline V lookup: CDR1 MNHNS, CDR2 SASEGT. Clones were read by immunoSEQ multiplex PCR, and TCRdb kept only the in-frame ones, dropping some. Of about 35,000 clones listed, around 81% are singletons. This TCR derives from a human donor in good health. The chain joins TRBV6-1 to TRBJ2-3, with 7 bases fitting TRBD1. What was sequenced was CD4+ T cells from blood buffy coats. CDR3 amino acids: CASSTDRGTDTQYF. DNA for the CDR3: TGTGCCAGCAGCACAGACAGGGGCACAGATACGCAGTATTTT.